This record looks at one T cell receptor (beta chain) sequence and its context. Antigen unknown. An end of the junction does not agree with germline; a read error may underlie this. Time point defined: cycle 4 day 1 (C4D1), after less than 7 weeks of nivolumab. After autologous stem cell transplantation all patients relapsed, and prior brentuximab vedotin exposure differed between cohorts. The authors enriched CD8+ T cells from thawed PBMCs via magnetic negative selection. This entry is derived from a study of PD-1 blockade in classical Hodgkin lymphoma. The study's findings and limits: Newly diagnosed patients had diversity similar to the baseline diversity of complete responders. The study reported lower baseline TCR diversity in newly diagnosed patients than in healthy donors. By C4D1, diversity of CD4+ TCRs had risen significantly, whereas that of CD8+ TCRs had not.

TCRdb's copy holds only in-frame clones and misses some; the assay was immunoSEQ multiplex PCR. The table lists fewer than 3,500 clones, around 75% of them singletons. Germline V lookup: CDR1 SGHAT, CDR2 FQNNGV. The CDR3 covers 15 residues. This sequence originates from a human donor with classical Hodgkin lymphoma. The genes are TRBV11-2 and TRBJ2-7; no clear D gene. The sample in question was CD8+ T cells from blood, obtained before the fourth cycle of nivolumab. This CDR3 reads CASSPHRGDRYEQYF. In nucleotides, the CDR3 is TGCGCCAGCAGCCCGCATCGAGGCGACCGGTACGAGCAGTACTTC.